These 8 T cell receptor beta chains were all obtained from the same sample, sequenced in a study of blood T cell repertoires in COVID-19. Method: immunoSEQ multiplex PCR; TCRdb's copy keeps in-frame clones and lacks some. The data show about 190,000 clones, 70% to 85% seen once. Sequencing was carried out using PBMCs or T cells enriched from blood (not recorded which). These receptors all come from a woman in her 30s who had recovered from COVID-19.

This clone was seen ten or more times. The rearrangement links TRBV5-4 to TRBJ1-6; the D gene is possibly TRBD1 (6 bases). CDR1 and CDR2 (germline): SGHNT, YYREEE (reference sequence). Trimming took 4 bases from V and 7 from J, leaving 15 bases between them. The CDR3 consists of 15 residues. CDR3 in amino acids: CASSLEGGLNSPLHF. CDR3 coding DNA: TGTGCCAGCAGCCTCGAGGGGGGGCTAAATTCACCCCTCCACTTT.

The V call is TRBV28, the J call TRBJ1-2; 7 nucleotides agree with TRBD1. The CDR3 sequence is 14 residues long. Unmatched junction bases numbered 9, after V lost 4 bases and J lost 7 bases. Germline V gene data show CDR1 as MDHEN and CDR2 as SYDVKM. The CDR3 sequence is CASSSQGVNGGYTF. CDR3 DNA sequence: TGTGCCAGCAGTTCTCAGGGGGTTAATGGTGGCTACACCTTC.

Only a few counts were recorded for this clone. The chain links TRBV7-9 to TRBJ1-4; TRBD1 matches at 10 bases. Germline CDR1 and CDR2: SEHNR and FQNEAQ (reference sequence). The J segment lost 5 bases and the V segment lost 3 bases, leaving 6 bases of the junction unmatched. The CDR3 covers 16 residues. The CDR3 sequence: CASSFGTGALNEKLFF. The CDR3 DNA follows: TGTGCCAGCAGCTTCGGGACAGGGGCCTTAAATGAAAAACTGTTTTTT.

This clone occurred a few times. The V gene is TRBV7-2, the J gene TRBJ2-7; maybe TRBD2 (5 bases). Looked up from germline, CDR1 is SGHTA and CDR2 is FQGNSA. Trimming left V 8 bases short and J 1 base short, with 15 bases between. CDR3 length: 14 amino acids. This chain's CDR3 is CASGYGAASYEQYF. The CDR3 bases are TGTGCCAGCGGCTATGGAGCGGCATCCTACGAGCAGTACTTC.

This clone was picked up one time. This CDR3 reads CASSAEEGSGSPLHF. In nucleotides, the CDR3 is TGTGCCAGCAGCGCCGAGGAGGGAAGCGGGTCACCCCTCCACTTT. The V and J genes are TRBV9 and TRBJ1-6, with D unresolved. This CDR3 is built from 15 residues. From germline, CDR1 is SGDLS and CDR2 YYNGEE. Trimming left V 3 bases short and J 10 bases short, with 17 bases between.

This chain joins TRBV29-1 and TRBJ1-2; D may be TRBD1 (5 bases). Trimming shortened V by 7 bases and J by 8 bases, and 20 bases separated the two germline ends. The CDR3 is 13 amino acids. Germline CDR1 is SQVTM and CDR2 is ANQGSEA. The CDR3 nucleotides read TGCAGCGCTCGAGAATGGGGCGGCGGCGGCTACACCTTC. Encoded protein: CSAREWGGGGYTF. Full variable domain (rest looked up from reference TRBV29-1 and TRBJ1-2): SAVISQKPSRDICQRGTSLTIQCQVDSQVTMMFWYRQQPGQSLTLIATANQGSEATYESGFVIDKFPISRPNLTFSTLTVSNMSPEDSSIYLCSAREWGGGGYTFGSGTRLTVV.

The chain is built from TRBV6-5 and TRBJ1-5; 12 bases align to TRBD1. This CDR3 has 15 residues. With 7 bases clipped from V and 6 bases from J, the junction kept 7 bases outside the gene matches. Germline V gene lookup returns CDR1 MNHEY and CDR2 SVGAGI. For the CDR3, the DNA is TGTGCCAGCACCCTCGGGACAGGGGGCACTCAGCCCCAGCATTTT. It specifies CASTLGTGGTQPQHF.

The chain couples TRBV6-4 to TRBJ2-3; 7 bases fit TRBD2. Germline trimming cut 4 bases from V and 2 bases from J; bases unmatched to any gene: 6. CDR1 is MRHNA, CDR2 SNTAGT, per germline. This CDR3 spans 15 amino acids. This CDR3 reads CASSGLAGATDTQYF. The CDR3 DNA sequence: TGTGCCAGCAGTGGGTTAGCGGGTGCCACAGATACGCAGTATTTT.